The T cell receptor beta chain described here comes from a study of a mutant IDH1 vaccine in newly diagnosed glioma. Study summary: Treated patients had a mean age of about 44 years and an approximately 62% male, approximately 38% female split.

Sequencing used immunoSEQ multiplex PCR; TCRdb keeps in-frame clones, though not all of them. This sample has tens of thousands of clones, with roughly 92% found just once. This clone appeared a single time. What it binds is unknown. Germline V CDR1 and CDR2: LGHNA, YSLEER. Trimming cost V 2 bases and J 6 bases; bases outside gene matches: 9. The CDR3 totals 17 residues. Specified time point: week 35, safety follow-up. Vaccinated patients received 300 ug of mutant IDH1 20-mer peptide per dose, with topical imiquimod. The genes are TRBV4-3 and TRBJ2-3; the match to TRBD2 covers 12 bases. The starting material was PBMCs, obtained from a glioma patient whose treatment included an IDH1 peptide vaccine. The TCR was taken from a man aged 50-59 years with glioma. For the CDR3, the DNA is TGCGCCAGCAGCCAAAGCCGGACTAGCGGGGTTTTGGATACGCAGTATTTT. This sequence encodes CASSQSRTSGVLDTQYF.